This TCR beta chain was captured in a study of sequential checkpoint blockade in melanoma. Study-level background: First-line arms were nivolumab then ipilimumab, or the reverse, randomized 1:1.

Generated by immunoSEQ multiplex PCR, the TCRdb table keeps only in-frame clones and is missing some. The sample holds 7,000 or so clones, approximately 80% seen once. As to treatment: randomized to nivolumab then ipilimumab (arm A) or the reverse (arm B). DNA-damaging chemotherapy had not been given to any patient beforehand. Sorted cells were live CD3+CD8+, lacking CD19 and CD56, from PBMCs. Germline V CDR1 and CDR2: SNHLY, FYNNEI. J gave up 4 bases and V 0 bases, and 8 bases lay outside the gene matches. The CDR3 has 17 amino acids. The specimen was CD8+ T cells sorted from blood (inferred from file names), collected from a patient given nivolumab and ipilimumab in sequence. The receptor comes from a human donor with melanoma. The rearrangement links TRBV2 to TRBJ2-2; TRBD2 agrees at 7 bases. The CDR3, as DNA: TGTGCCAGCAGTGAAGCACCGGCGGGAGTCATCACCGGGGAGCTGTTTTTT. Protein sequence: CASSEAPAGVITGELFF.